The clone carrying this TCR beta chain appeared a few times. The data derive from a study of identical twins. A single record per CDR3 protein comes from TCRdb applying MiXCR to the 5' RACE reads. Among some 320,000 distinct CDR3 sequences listed, roughly an eighth were seen once. CDR3 size: 13 residues. CDR1 is DFQATT and CDR2 is SNEGSKA in the germline V gene (reference sequence). V lost 4 bases, J lost 5 bases, and 2 bases stayed unmatched. The sample also formed part of further work on yellow fever vaccine responses in identical twins.

The TCR was taken from a young woman in good health. What was sequenced was CD8+ T cells sorted from blood. The rearrangement links TRBV20-1 to TRBJ2-1; 10 bases are a match to TRBD2. Here the CDR3 DNA reads TGCAGTGCTATACTAGCGGGGAACAATGAGCAGTTCTTC. It is translated as CSAILAGNNEQFF.